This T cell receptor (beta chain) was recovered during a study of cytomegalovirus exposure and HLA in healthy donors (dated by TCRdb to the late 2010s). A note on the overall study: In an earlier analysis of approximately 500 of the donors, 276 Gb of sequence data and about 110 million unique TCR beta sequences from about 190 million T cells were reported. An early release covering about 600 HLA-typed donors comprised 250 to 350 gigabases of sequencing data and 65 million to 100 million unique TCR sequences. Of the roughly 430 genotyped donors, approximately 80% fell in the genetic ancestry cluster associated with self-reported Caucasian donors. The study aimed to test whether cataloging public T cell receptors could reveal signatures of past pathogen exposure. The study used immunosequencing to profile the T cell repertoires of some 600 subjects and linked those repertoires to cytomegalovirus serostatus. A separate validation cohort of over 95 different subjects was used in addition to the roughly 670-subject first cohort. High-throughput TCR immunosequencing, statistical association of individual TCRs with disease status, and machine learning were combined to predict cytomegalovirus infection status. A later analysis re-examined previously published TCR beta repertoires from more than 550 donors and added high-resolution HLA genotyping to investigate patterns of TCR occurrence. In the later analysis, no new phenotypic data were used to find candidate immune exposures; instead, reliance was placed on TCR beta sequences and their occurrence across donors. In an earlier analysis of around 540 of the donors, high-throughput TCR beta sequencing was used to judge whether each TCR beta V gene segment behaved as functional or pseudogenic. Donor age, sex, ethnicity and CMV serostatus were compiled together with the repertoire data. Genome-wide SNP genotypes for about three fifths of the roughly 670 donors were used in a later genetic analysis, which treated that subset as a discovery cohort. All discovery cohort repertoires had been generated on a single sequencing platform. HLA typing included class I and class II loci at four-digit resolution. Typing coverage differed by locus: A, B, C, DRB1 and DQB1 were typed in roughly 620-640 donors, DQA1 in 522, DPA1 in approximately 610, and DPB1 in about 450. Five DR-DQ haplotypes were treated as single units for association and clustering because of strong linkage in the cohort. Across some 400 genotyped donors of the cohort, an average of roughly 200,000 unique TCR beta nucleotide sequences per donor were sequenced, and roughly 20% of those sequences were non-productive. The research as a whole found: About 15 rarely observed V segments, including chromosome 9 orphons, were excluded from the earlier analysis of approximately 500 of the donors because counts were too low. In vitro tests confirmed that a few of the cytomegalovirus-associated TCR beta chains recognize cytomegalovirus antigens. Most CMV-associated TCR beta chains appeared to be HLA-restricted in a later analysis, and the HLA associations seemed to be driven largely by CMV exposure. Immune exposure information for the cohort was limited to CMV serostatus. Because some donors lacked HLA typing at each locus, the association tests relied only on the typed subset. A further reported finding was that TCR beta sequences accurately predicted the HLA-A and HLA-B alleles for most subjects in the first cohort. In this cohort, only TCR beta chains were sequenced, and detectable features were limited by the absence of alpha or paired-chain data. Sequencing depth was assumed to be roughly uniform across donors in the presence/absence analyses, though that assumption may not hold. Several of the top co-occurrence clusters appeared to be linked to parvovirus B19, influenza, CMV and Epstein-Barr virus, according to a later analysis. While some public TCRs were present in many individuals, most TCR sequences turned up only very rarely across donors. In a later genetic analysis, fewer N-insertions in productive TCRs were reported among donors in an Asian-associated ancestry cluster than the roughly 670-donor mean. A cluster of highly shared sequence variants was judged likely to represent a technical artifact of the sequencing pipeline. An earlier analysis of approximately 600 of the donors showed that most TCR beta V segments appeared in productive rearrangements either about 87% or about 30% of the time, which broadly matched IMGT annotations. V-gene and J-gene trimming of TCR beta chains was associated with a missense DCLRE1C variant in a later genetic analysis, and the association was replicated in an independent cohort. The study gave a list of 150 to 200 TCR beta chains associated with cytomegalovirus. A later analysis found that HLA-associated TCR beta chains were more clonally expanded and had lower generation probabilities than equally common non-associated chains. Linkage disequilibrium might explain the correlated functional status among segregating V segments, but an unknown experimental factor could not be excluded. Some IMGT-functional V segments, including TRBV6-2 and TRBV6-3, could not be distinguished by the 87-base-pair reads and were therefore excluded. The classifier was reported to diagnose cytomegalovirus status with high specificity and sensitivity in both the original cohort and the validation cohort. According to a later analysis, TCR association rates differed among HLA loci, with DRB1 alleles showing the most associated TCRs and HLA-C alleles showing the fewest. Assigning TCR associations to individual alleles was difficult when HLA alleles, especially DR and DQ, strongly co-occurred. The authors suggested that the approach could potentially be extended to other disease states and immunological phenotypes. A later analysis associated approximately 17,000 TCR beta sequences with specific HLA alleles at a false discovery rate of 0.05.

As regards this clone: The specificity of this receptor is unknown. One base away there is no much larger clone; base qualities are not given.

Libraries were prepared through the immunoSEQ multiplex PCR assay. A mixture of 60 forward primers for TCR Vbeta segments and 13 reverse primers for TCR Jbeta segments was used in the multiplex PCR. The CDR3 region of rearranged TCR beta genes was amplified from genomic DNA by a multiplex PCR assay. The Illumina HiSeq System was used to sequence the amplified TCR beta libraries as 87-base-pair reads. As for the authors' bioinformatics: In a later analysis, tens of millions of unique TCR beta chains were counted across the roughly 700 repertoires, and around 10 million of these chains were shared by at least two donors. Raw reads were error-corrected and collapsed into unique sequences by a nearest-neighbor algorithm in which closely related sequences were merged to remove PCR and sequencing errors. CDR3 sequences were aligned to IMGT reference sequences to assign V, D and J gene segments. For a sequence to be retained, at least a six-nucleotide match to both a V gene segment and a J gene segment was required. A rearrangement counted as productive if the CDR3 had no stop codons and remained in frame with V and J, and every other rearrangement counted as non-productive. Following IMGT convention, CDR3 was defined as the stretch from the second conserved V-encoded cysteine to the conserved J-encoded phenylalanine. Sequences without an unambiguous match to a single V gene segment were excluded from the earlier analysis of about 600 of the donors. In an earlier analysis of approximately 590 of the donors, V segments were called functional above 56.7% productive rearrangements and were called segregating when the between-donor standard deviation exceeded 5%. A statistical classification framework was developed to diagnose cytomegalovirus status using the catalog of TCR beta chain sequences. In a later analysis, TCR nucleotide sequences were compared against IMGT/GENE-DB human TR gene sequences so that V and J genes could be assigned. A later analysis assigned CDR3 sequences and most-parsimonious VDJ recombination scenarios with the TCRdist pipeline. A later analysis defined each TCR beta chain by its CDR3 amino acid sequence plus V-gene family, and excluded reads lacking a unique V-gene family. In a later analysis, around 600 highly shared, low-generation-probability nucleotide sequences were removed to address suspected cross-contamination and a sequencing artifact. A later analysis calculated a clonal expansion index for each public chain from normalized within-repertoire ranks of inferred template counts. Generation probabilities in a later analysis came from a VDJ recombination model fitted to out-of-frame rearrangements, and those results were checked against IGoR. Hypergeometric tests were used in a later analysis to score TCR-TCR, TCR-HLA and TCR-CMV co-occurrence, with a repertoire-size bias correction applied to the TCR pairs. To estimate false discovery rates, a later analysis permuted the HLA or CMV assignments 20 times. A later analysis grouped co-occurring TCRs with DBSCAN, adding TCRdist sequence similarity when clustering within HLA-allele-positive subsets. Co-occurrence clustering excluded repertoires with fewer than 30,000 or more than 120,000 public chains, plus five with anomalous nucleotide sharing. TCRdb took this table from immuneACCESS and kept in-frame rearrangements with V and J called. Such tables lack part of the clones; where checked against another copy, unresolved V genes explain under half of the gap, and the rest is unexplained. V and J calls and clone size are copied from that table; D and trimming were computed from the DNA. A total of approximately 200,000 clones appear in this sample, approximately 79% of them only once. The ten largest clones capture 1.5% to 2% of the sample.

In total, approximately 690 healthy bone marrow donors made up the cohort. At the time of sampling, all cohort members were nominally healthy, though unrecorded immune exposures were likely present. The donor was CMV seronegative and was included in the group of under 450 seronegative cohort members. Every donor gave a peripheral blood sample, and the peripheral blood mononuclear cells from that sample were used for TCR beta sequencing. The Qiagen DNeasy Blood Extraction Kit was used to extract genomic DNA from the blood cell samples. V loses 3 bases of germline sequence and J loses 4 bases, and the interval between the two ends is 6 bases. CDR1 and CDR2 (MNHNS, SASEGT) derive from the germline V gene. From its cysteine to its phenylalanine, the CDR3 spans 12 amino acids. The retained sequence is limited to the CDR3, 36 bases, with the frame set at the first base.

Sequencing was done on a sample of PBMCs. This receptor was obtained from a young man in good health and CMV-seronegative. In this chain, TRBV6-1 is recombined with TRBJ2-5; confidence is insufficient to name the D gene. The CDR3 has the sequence CASSDPGETQYF. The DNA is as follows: TGTGCCAGCAGTGACCCCGGAGAGACCCAGTACTTC.